These T cell receptor beta chains were read from a single sample in a study of CD8 T cells in ankylosing spondylitis. TCRdb fed the 5' RACE reads into MiXCR, producing one record per CDR3 protein. The sample yields 450,000 or so distinct CDR3 sequences, 26% seen once. Specimen: blood, either unsorted or a sorted T cell fraction (not recorded which). These receptors were obtained from a male donor with ankylosing spondylitis. Both conserved end residues are part of each CDR3. The order of the fields is clone size, V gene, J gene, D gene, CDR3 DNA, CDR3 protein. D genes are given only for firm matches. A clone size is listed for some rows: how often the clone was seen (once, few, many), or a class if it is expanded.

size: .
V: TRBV10-3
J: TRBJ1-2
D: .
DNA: TGTGCCATCAGTGAGTCGGGACACCATGGCTACACCTTC
CDR3: CAISESGHHGYTF

size: few
V: TRBV20-1
J: TRBJ2-2
D: .
DNA: TGCAGTGCGGGCAGGCCCGGGGAGCTGTTTTTT
CDR3: CSAGRPGELFF

size: few
V: TRBV7-9
J: TRBJ2-1
D: .
DNA: TGTGCCACCGTTCTTTGGGGTAATGAGCAGTTCTTC
CDR3: CATVLWGNEQFF

size: few
V: TRBV30
J: TRBJ2-3
D: .
DNA: TGTGCCTGGAAAGGGGGGTTTAGCACAGATACGCAGTATTTT
CDR3: CAWKGGFSTDTQYF

size: few
V: TRBV24-1
J: TRBJ2-1
D: TRBD2
DNA: TGTGCCACCAGTGATTCGTGGGAGGGATACAATGAGCAGTTCTTC
CDR3: CATSDSWEGYNEQFF

size: .
V: TRBV11-3
J: TRBJ2-7
D: .
DNA: TGTGCCAGCAGCTTAGGGGCGGGGATGACCTACGAGCAGTACTTC
CDR3: CASSLGAGMTYEQYF

size: few
V: TRBV12-3/TRBV12-4
J: TRBJ1-1
D: .
DNA: TGTGCCAGCAGTTCCACGGCGGGTGAAGCTTTCTTT
CDR3: CASSSTAGEAFF

size: .
V: TRBV5-1
J: TRBJ2-5
D: TRBD1
DNA: TGCGCCAGCAGCTCCGGACAGGCCCAAGAGACCCAGTACTTC
CDR3: CASSSGQAQETQYF

size: .
V: TRBV7-9
J: TRBJ1-6
D: TRBD1
DNA: TGTGCCAGCAGCTTTGCGGGACAGGGTTCACCCCTCCACTTT
CDR3: CASSFAGQGSPLHF

size: .
V: TRBV5-1
J: TRBJ2-7
D: TRBD1
DNA: TGCGCCAGCAGCCTCGAGCAGGGGGCCTACGAGCAGTACTTC
CDR3: CASSLEQGAYEQYF

size: .
V: TRBV7-9
J: TRBJ2-1
D: .
DNA: TGTGCCAGCAGCTTAGGGCAGGGAGGTGGTGAGCAGTTCTTC
CDR3: CASSLGQGGGEQFF

size: few
V: TRBV7-9
J: TRBJ1-1
D: .
DNA: TGTGCCAGCTTCGAGGGAGAGAACACTGAAGCTTTCTTT
CDR3: CASFEGENTEAFF

size: .
V: TRBV27
J: TRBJ2-1
D: TRBD1
DNA: TGTGCCAGCCGCCAAACACAGGGGTTCAATGAGCAGTTCTTC
CDR3: CASRQTQGFNEQFF

size: few
V: TRBV18
J: TRBJ2-1
D: .
DNA: TGTGCCAGCTCACCACCCTTCAGGACTAACAACAATGAGCAGTTCTTC
CDR3: CASSPPFRTNNNEQFF

size: few
V: TRBV20-1
J: TRBJ1-6
D: TRBD1
DNA: TGCAGTGCTAGGGGACAGGGGCGATTGGGTTCACCCCTCCACTTT
CDR3: CSARGQGRLGSPLHF

size: .
V: TRBV20-1
J: TRBJ2-1
D: .
DNA: TGCAGTGCTAGCCGGGACCCGAGCTCCTACAATGAGCAGTTCTTC
CDR3: CSASRDPSSYNEQFF

size: many
V: TRBV12-3/TRBV12-4
J: TRBJ1-2
D: .
DNA: TGTGCCAGCAGTTTCACTAACTATGGCTACACCTTC
CDR3: CASSFTNYGYTF

size: few
V: TRBV3-1
J: TRBJ2-1
D: TRBD2
DNA: TGTGCCAGCAGCTCCCCTAGCGGGAGGGCTTCCTACAATGAGCAGTTCTTC
CDR3: CASSSPSGRASYNEQFF

size: few
V: TRBV10-2
J: TRBJ2-2
D: .
DNA: TGCGCCAGCAGAGGACAGAGGAGCCCCGGGGAGCTGTTTTTT
CDR3: CASRGQRSPGELFF

size: many
V: TRBV3-1
J: TRBJ2-1
D: TRBD2
DNA: TGTGCCAGCAGCCAAGGGACTAGCGGGAGCCGCTCCTACAATGAGCAGTTCTTC
CDR3: CASSQGTSGSRSYNEQFF

size: few
V: TRBV7-9
J: TRBJ1-4
D: .
DNA: TGTGCCAGCAGCAAAGGGCAGGTAGAAAATGAAAAACTGTTTTTT
CDR3: CASSKGQVENEKLFF

size: few
V: TRBV20-1
J: TRBJ2-1
D: .
DNA: TGCAGTGCTAGATTCCAGGGGAAGGTGGGGTCCTACAATGAGCAGTTCTTC
CDR3: CSARFQGKVGSYNEQFF

size: .
V: TRBV20-1
J: TRBJ1-6
D: TRBD1
DNA: TGCAGTGCCATCAGGGACAGCTATAATTCACCCCTCCACTTT
CDR3: CSAIRDSYNSPLHF